The 29 T cell receptor beta chains listed next were all sequenced from one sample in a study of cytomegalovirus exposure and HLA in healthy donors. With 60 Vbeta and 13 Jbeta primers, the PCR was carried out. Assay used: immunoSEQ multiplex PCR; TCRdb lists only in-frame clones, some missing. The sample lists 160,000 or so clones, 79% occurring once. Sequencing input: PBMCs. These receptors were collected from a man aged 40-49 years in good health and CMV-seronegative.

The V gene is TRBV7-8, the J gene TRBJ2-2, with D hard to call. The CDR3 loop spans 16 amino acids. Germline loops: CDR1 SGHVS, CDR2 FQNEAQ. The germline V and J ends were trimmed by 4 bases and 0 bases, with 12 bases remaining between them. In DNA form, the CDR3 reads TGTGCCAGCAGCTCCACCGGCGGAACGAACACCGGGGAGCTGTTTTTT. Translation gives CASSSTGGTNTGELFF.

The DNA of the CDR3 is TGTGCCAGCAGCTTATCAGGGGACACTGAAGCTTTCTTT. It is translated as CASSLSGDTEAFF. J is TRBJ1-1 and V is TRBV7-8, with D possibly being TRBD1 (6 bases). Germline V gene sequence: CDR1 SGHVS, CDR2 FQNEAQ. Trimming stripped 2 bases from V and 3 bases from J, with 7 bases between. The CDR3 has 13 residues.

The V and J genes are TRBV19 and TRBJ2-6, with D uncertain. The CDR3 sequence is 14 residues long. Germline assignment: CDR1 LNHDA and CDR2 SQIVND (reference sequence). With 1 base removed from V and 12 bases from J, the gap between germline ends came to 13 bases. The CDR3 nucleotides are TGTGCCAGTAGTATAGTTGGGCTCGCCCCCGTCCTGACTTTC. It encodes CASSIVGLAPVLTF.

The gene calls are TRBV6-6 and TRBJ2-3, with a possible D match to TRBD2 (6 bases). Germline CDR1 is MNHNY and CDR2 is SVGAGI (reference sequence). Trimming stripped 7 bases from V and 4 bases from J, with 15 bases between. This CDR3 has 14 residues. Here the CDR3 reads CASNYGGSPDTQYF. DNA of the CDR3: TGTGCCAGCAACTACGGGGGTAGCCCAGATACGCAGTATTTT.

This chain uses TRBV7-2 with TRBJ2-5; TRBD2 matches at 13 bases. This CDR3 comprises 15 residues. J lost 5 bases, V lost 3 bases, and 3 bases had no gene match. The germline V gene encodes CDR1 SGHTA and CDR2 FQGNSA. Here the CDR3 reads CASSLRTSGSETQYF. The DNA of the CDR3 is TGTGCCAGCAGCTTGCGGACTAGCGGGAGTGAGACCCAGTACTTC.

Comment on this clone: At one end the junction does not follow the germline gene, possibly because of a read error. The CDR3 DNA reads as TGTGCTAGCAGCTTCGGGACAGGGGCAGAGACCCAGTACTTC. It yields the protein CASSFGTGAETQYF. V and J are TRBV7-7 and TRBJ2-5, with 10 bases identical to TRBD1. Germline V gene sequence: CDR1 SSHAT, CDR2 FNYEAQ (reference sequence). The CDR3 is 14 amino acids.

The V gene is TRBV5-1, the J gene TRBJ2-6; 8 bases map to TRBD2. V was pared by 7 bases and J by 0 bases, with 9 bases of the junction left unmatched. The CDR3 length is 17 residues. Germline loops: CDR1 SGHRS, CDR2 YFSETQ. CDR3 in amino acids: CASALRGGDSGANVLTF. The CDR3 DNA sequence: TGCGCCAGCGCTCTACGGGGGGGTGACTCTGGGGCCAACGTCCTGACTTTC. Full variable domain (outside the CDR3, taken from reference TRBV5-1 and TRBJ2-6): KAGVTQTPRYLIKTRGQQVTLSCSPISGHRSVSWYQQTPGQGLQFLFEYFSETQRNKGNFPGRFSGRQFSNSRSEMNVSTLELGDSALYLCASALRGGDSGANVLTFGAGSRLTVL.

This rearrangement joins TRBV28 to TRBJ2-3, with TRBD2 identical over 8 bases. The CDR3 contains 14 residues. CDR1 and CDR2 (germline): MDHEN, SYDVKM. Trimming at V came to 2 bases and at J to 6 bases, leaving 4 bases not matched to a gene. The CDR3 sequence is CASSLEQRGDTQYF. The CDR3 DNA reads as TGTGCCAGCAGTTTAGAACAGCGGGGGGATACGCAGTATTTT.

This clone was recorded once. The rearrangement uses TRBV11-2 and TRBJ2-3; tentative D call: TRBD2 (6 bases). The CDR3 has 15 amino acids. Trimming cost V 0 bases and J 2 bases, with 9 bases left between them. Germline values: CDR1 SGHAT, CDR2 FQNNGV. The CDR3, as DNA: TGTGCCAGCAGCTTAGAAGGAGGGGACACAGATACGCAGTATTTT. Translation: CASSLEGGDTDTQYF.

V usage is TRBV2 and J usage is TRBJ2-5, with D tentatively TRBD1 (5 bases). Germline V lookup: CDR1 SNHLY, CDR2 FYNNEI. This CDR3 is built from 13 residues. V was clipped by 6 bases and J by 6 bases, with 14 bases between them. The CDR3: CASRADSGKTQYF. The CDR3 DNA follows: TGTGCCAGCAGAGCCGACAGTGGAAAGACCCAGTACTTC.

The chain carries TRBV19 and TRBJ2-5, with 7 nucleotides matching TRBD1. The J call may be in error: the DNA end matches TRBJ2-7 better. The CDR3 contains 13 residues. CDR1 is LNHDA, CDR2 SQIVND, per germline (reference sequence). The CDR3 protein is CASSTGVAYEQYF. The DNA for the CDR3 is TGTGCCAGTAGCACAGGGGTCGCCTACGAGCAGTACTTC.

V is TRBV2 and J is TRBJ2-1; 9 nucleotides agree with TRBD2. Trimming removed 0 bases from V and 3 bases from J; junction bases left unmatched: 0. The CDR3 is 15 residues long. Germline CDR1 is SNHLY and CDR2 is FYNNEI. The CDR3, as DNA: TGTGCCAGCAGTGAAGCTAGCGGGGGCTACAATGAGCAGTTCTTC. Residues: CASSEASGGYNEQFF.

The chain links TRBV6-5 to TRBJ2-7; D perhaps matches TRBD1 (6 bases). The germline V and J ends were trimmed by 6 bases and 4 bases, with 16 bases remaining between them. The CDR3 consists of 14 residues. CDR1 MNHEY and CDR2 SVGAGI come from the germline V gene. CDR3 sequence (DNA): TGTGCCAGCAGCCCCGTGAGGGGGAGATACGAGCAGTACTTC. Its translation is CASSPVRGRYEQYF.

This chain joins TRBV5-1 and TRBJ1-2, with 7 positions matching TRBD1. CDR3 length equals 15 residues. The germline gives CDR1 SGHRS, CDR2 YFSETQ. V gave up 0 bases and J gave up 6 bases; unmatched junction bases: 8. The CDR3 is CASSLARQGKDGYTF. CDR3 bases: TGCGCCAGCAGCTTGGCCAGACAGGGTAAAGATGGCTACACCTTC.

The CDR3 region is CAILSLEAFF. The CDR3 nucleotides are TGTGCCATCTTAAGCTTGGAAGCTTTCTTT. The chain couples TRBV10-3 to TRBJ1-1, with D unclear. The CDR3 covers 10 residues. V was trimmed by 8 bases and J by 8 bases, leaving 9 bases between them. Per the germline V gene, CDR1 is ENHRY and CDR2 is SYGVKD.

This clone was found once. This chain joins TRBV19 and TRBJ1-1; 8 bases agree with TRBD1. The V gene's germline CDR1 is LNHDA and CDR2 SQIVND (reference sequence). V gave up 9 bases and J gave up 5 bases; unmatched junction bases: 5. CDR3 length: 12 residues. CDR3 in DNA: TGTGCCAGCGACAGGGGAAGTACTGAAGCTTTCTTT. Translated: CASDRGSTEAFF.

This rearrangement joins TRBV5-4 to TRBJ1-2; tentative D call: TRBD1 (6 bases). CDR1 and CDR2 from the germline V gene are SGHNT and YYREEE (reference sequence). The CDR3 contains 13 residues. V dropped 4 bases and J dropped 7 bases, with 14 bases sitting between them. The CDR3 reads CASSRTAAGGYTF. CDR3 DNA: TGTGCCAGCAGCCGGACAGCGGCCGGTGGCTACACCTTC. Full variable domain (outside the CDR3, taken from reference TRBV5-4 and TRBJ1-2): ETGVTQSPTHLIKTRGQQVTLRCSSQSGHNTVSWYQQALGQGPQFIFQYYREEENGRGNFPPRFSGLQFPNYSSELNVNALELDDSALYLCASSRTAAGGYTFGSGTRLTVV.

The J gene is TRBJ1-6, the V gene TRBV25-1; 7 bases align to TRBD1. The V gene end was trimmed by 4 bases and the J gene end by 10 bases; junction bases not matched to a gene: 13. CDR3 length: 16 residues. The germline gives CDR1 MGHDK, CDR2 SYGVNS. CDR3 loop: CASSGPRRGQRSPLHF. The CDR3 DNA follows: TGTGCCAGCAGTGGCCCCAGGAGGGGACAGAGGTCACCCCTCCACTTT.

This clone was recorded a few times. The chain has TRBV5-1 and TRBJ2-5; D might be TRBD2 (6 bases). Looked up from germline, CDR1 is SGHRS and CDR2 is YFSETQ. This CDR3 spans 15 amino acids. Trimming took off 2 bases at V and 1 base at J, with 12 bases between the two ends. The CDR3 coding sequence is TGCGCCAGCAGCTTCCAGACTAGTGCCCAAGAGACCCAGTACTTC. This encodes CASSFQTSAQETQYF.

This clone was seen just once. The chain combines TRBV2 with TRBJ2-3; possibly TRBD2 for D (5 bases). The ends were cut back, 5 bases at V and 1 base at J, with 13 bases in the middle. The germline gives CDR1 SNHLY, CDR2 FYNNEI. The CDR3 covers 15 residues. CDR3 bases: TGTGCCAGCAGTTCTCTCCTGCGGGGCACAGATACGCAGTATTTT. Protein: CASSSLLRGTDTQYF. Using reference TRBV2 and TRBJ2-3 for the parts outside the CDR3, the full variable domain is EPEVTQTPSHQVTQMGQEVILRCVPISNHLYFYWYRQILGQKVEFLVSFYNNEISEKSEIFDDQFSVERPDGSNFTLKIRSTKLEDSAMYFCASSSLLRGTDTQYFGPGTRLTVL.

The rearrangement uses TRBV11-2 and TRBJ2-5, with 8 bases fitting TRBD2. There are 16 residues in the CDR3. With 0 bases clipped from V and 4 bases from J, the junction kept 7 bases outside the gene matches. CDR1 SGHAT and CDR2 FQNNGV come from the germline V gene. DNA of the CDR3: TGTGCCAGCAGCTTAGATGATTTACTAGCGGCAGAGACCCAGTACTTC. Amino acids: CASSLDDLLAAETQYF.

This clone was found a few times. The J gene is TRBJ1-2, the V gene TRBV5-6; TRBD1 is a possible D gene (6 bases). CDR3 length: 14 residues. Trimming stripped 1 base from V and 4 bases from J, with 11 bases between. Germline V gene lookup returns CDR1 SGHDT and CDR2 YYEEEE. The CDR3 nucleotides read TGTGCCAGCAGCTTGAATGGGGGCTCCTATGGCTACACCTTC. Its protein product is CASSLNGGSYGYTF.

This rearrangement joins TRBV27 to TRBJ2-5; the D gene is possibly TRBD1 (6 bases). This CDR3 contains 14 residues. V lost 8 bases and J lost 7, with 20 bases in between. Germline V gene sequence: CDR1 MNHEY, CDR2 SMNVEV (reference sequence). CDR3 in amino acids: CASWGPNLHGTQYF. The CDR3 region has the DNA TGTGCCAGCTGGGGGCCCAACCTACATGGGACCCAGTACTTC.

The chain carries TRBV28 and TRBJ2-2; 11 bases line up with TRBD2. The CDR3 length is 13 residues. CDR1 and CDR2 from the germline V gene are MDHEN and SYDVKM. The CDR3 region has the DNA TGTGCTAGCGGGAGGGAGGACACCGGGGAGCTGTTTTTT. Protein sequence: CASGREDTGELFF.

This clone was seen a few times. The rearrangement joins TRBV2 to TRBJ2-5; 7 nucleotides align to TRBD1. This CDR3 is built from 11 residues. The germline V gene has CDR1 SNHLY and CDR2 FYNNEI. V lost 11 bases and J lost 3; bases outside the gene matches: 3. DNA for the CDR3: TGTGCCTGCGGACAGGAAGAGACCCAGTACTTC. This gives the protein CACGQEETQYF.

This clone occurred a few times. CDR3 nucleotide sequence: TGTGCCAGCAGAAGGCTAGCGGGGATATACGAGCAGTACTTC. It translates to CASRRLAGIYEQYF. The genes are TRBV27 and TRBJ2-7, with 9 bases that match TRBD2. J was trimmed by 4 bases and V by 6 bases; bases with no gene match: 7. The CDR3 has 14 residues. Germline-derived CDR1 and CDR2 are MNHEY and SMNVEV (reference sequence).

V usage is TRBV14 and J usage is TRBJ1-2, with D maybe TRBD1 (5 bases). The ends were cut back, 4 bases at V and 4 bases at J, with 19 bases in the middle. The CDR3 sequence is 16 residues long. CDR1 is SGHDN, CDR2 FVKESK, per germline. DNA for the CDR3: TGTGCCAGCAGCCCTAACAAAGGACGGACAATCTATGGCTACACCTTC. Translated, it gives CASSPNKGRTIYGYTF.

V is TRBV28 and J is TRBJ2-7; 14 nucleotides align to TRBD2. J gave up 3 bases and V 10 bases, and 14 bases lay outside the gene matches. Germline V gene data show CDR1 as MDHEN and CDR2 as SYDVKM. The CDR3 spans 17 residues. The CDR3 reads CATTPGLAGVEDYEQYF. The CDR3 DNA reads TGTGCCACCACTCCGGGACTAGCGGGAGTGGAAGACTACGAGCAGTACTTC.

J is TRBJ2-4 and V is TRBV27; D may be TRBD1 (6 bases). Germline V gene lookup returns CDR1 MNHEY and CDR2 SMNVEV (reference sequence). The CDR3 runs 13 residues. Trimming left V 3 bases short and J 7 bases short, with 10 bases between. DNA of the CDR3: TGTGCCAGCAGTTTCGGACAGTTTAACATTCAGTACTTC. Residues: CASSFGQFNIQYF.